The 25 T cell receptor beta chains presented below share a single source sample, sequenced in a study of blood T cell repertoires in COVID-19. The assay was immunoSEQ multiplex PCR, and TCRdb's table has in-frame clones only and misses some. The sample gives 170,000 or so clones, about 86% of which show up once; roughly 7% is in the top ten. The sequenced sample was peripheral blood. Receptors originate from a man over 45 with active or convalescent COVID-19.

The CDR3 is CAISKQGAEQETQYF. DNA for the CDR3: TGTGCCATCAGTAAGCAAGGAGCGGAGCAAGAGACCCAGTACTTC. The chain links TRBV10-3 to TRBJ2-5, with D tentatively TRBD2 (5 bases). Deletions cut 5 bases from V and 2 bases from J, with 15 bases between. The CDR3 is 15 amino acids. Germline values: CDR1 ENHRY, CDR2 SYGVKD.

In this sample, this clone turned up a few times. J is TRBJ1-1 and V is TRBV5-1; D is possibly TRBD1 (5 bases). The CDR3 extends over 15 amino acids. V shed 0 bases and J shed 1 base, with 10 bases lying between them. Germline lookup yields CDR1 SGHRS and CDR2 YFSETQ. CDR3 DNA sequence: TGCGCCAGCAGCTTGGCGGGGGAGACGAACACTGAAGCTTTCTTT. Translating it yields CASSLAGETNTEAFF.

This rearrangement joins TRBV28 to TRBJ2-7, with 7 positions matching TRBD1. CDR1 and CDR2 from the germline V gene are MDHEN and SYDVKM. The V and J ends lost 3 bases and 3 bases, in that order; junction bases with no gene match: 8. This CDR3 is 15 amino acids long. For the CDR3, the DNA is TGTGCCAGCAGTTTTTCCGGGACAGCGAGCTACGAGCAGTACTTC. This translates into CASSFSGTASYEQYF.

The genes are TRBV27 and TRBJ1-1; TRBD1 matches at 10 bases. The CDR3 covers 16 residues. From germline, CDR1 is MNHEY and CDR2 SMNVEV (reference sequence). Losses at the gene ends were 0 bases for V and 3 bases for J; bases not matched to a gene: 4. In DNA form, the CDR3 reads TGTGCCAGCAGTTTATCCTGGGGACAGGGGTACACTGAAGCTTTCTTT. Its protein is CASSLSWGQGYTEAFF.

This clone was observed a single time. The chain joins TRBV7-2 to TRBJ1-3, with TRBD1 matching 7 bases. The V and J ends lost 1 base and 1 base, in that order; junction bases with no gene match: 13. The V gene's germline CDR1 is SGHTA and CDR2 FQGNSA. The CDR3 totals 19 residues. The CDR3 DNA reads as TGTGCCAGCAGCTTAGGAGCCTTACAGGGGCGAGTATCTGGAAACACCATATATTTT. Translating it yields CASSLGALQGRVSGNTIYF.

The rearrangement uses TRBV7-2 and TRBJ1-1, with D uncertain. The CDR3 runs 15 residues. V dropped 4 bases and J dropped 4 bases, with 16 bases sitting between them. The germline V gene has CDR1 SGHTA and CDR2 FQGNSA. CDR3 amino acids: CASSSYASVGTEAFF. DNA of the CDR3: TGTGCCAGCAGCTCCTATGCGTCGGTTGGCACTGAAGCTTTCTTT.

The chain is built from TRBV11-3 and TRBJ1-1, with D possibly matching TRBD1 (6 bases). The CDR3 loop spans 14 amino acids. The germline V gene has CDR1 SGHNT and CDR2 YENEEA. V dropped 0 bases and J dropped 5 bases, with 10 bases sitting between them. CDR3 residues: CASSLDTGQTEAFF. CDR3 DNA sequence: TGTGCCAGCAGCTTAGATACAGGGCAAACTGAAGCTTTCTTT.

The rearrangement uses TRBV27 and TRBJ2-3, with 10 bases that match TRBD2. The CDR3 spans 15 residues. Per germline, CDR1 MNHEY and CDR2 SMNVEV (reference sequence). Germline trimming cut 3 bases from V and 5 bases from J; bases unmatched to any gene: 5. The CDR3 here is CASSFFSGGQDTQYF. The DNA of the CDR3 is TGTGCCAGCAGTTTCTTTAGCGGGGGGCAAGATACGCAGTATTTT.

This clone was seen only a few times. The CDR3 DNA is TGTGCCAGCAGCTTAGCTAGGGGAAAGTTTGACTACGAGCAGTACTTC. This codes for CASSLARGKFDYEQYF. The chain carries TRBV7-9 and TRBJ2-7; TRBD1 is a possible D gene (5 bases). The germline CDR1 and CDR2 sequences are SEHNR and FQNEAQ (reference sequence). Trimming stripped 0 bases from V and 3 bases from J, with 15 bases between. The CDR3 loop spans 16 amino acids. Based on the CDR3 plus reference TRBV7-9 and TRBJ2-7, the full variable domain is DTGVSQNPRHKITKRGQNVTFRCDPISEHNRLYWYRQTLGQGPEFLTYFQNEAQLEKSRLLSDRFSAERPKGSFSTLEIQRTEQGDSAMYLCASSLARGKFDYEQYFGPGTRLTVT.

The chain couples TRBV15 to TRBJ1-2; D might be TRBD1 (5 bases). Germline V gene lookup returns CDR1 LNHNV and CDR2 YYDKDF (reference sequence). The CDR3 extends over 15 amino acids. V lost 0 bases, J lost 6 bases, and 14 bases lay in between. The CDR3 DNA sequence: TGTGCCACCAGCAGAGATTTGGGGCAGTGGGATGGCTACACCTTC. This gives the protein CATSRDLGQWDGYTF.

This clone was observed a handful of times. The chain recombines TRBV7-3 with TRBJ2-1, with 11 bases identical to TRBD2. The CDR3 contains 15 residues. The V segment lost 4 bases and the J segment 6 bases; nucleotides outside the gene matches: 5. Germline V gene lookup returns CDR1 SGHTA and CDR2 FQGTGA. As DNA, the CDR3 is TGTGCCAGCAGCTCCCGACTAGCGGGAATCAATGAGCAGTTCTTC. It encodes CASSSRLAGINEQFF.

This chain links TRBV5-6 with TRBJ1-6, with D maybe TRBD1 (5 bases). The ends were cut back, 5 bases at V and 7 bases at J, with 28 bases in the middle. Germline V CDR1 and CDR2: SGHDT, YYEEEE. This CDR3 contains 19 residues. DNA of the CDR3: TGTGCCAGCAGTTACCGGTCGTACAGGCCTCTGCGGGGAAATTCACCCCTCCACTTT. Its translation: CASSYRSYRPLRGNSPLHF.

This rearrangement joins TRBV24-1 to TRBJ1-1; a possible D gene is TRBD1 (6 bases). V was pared by 7 bases and J by 0 bases, with 11 bases between. Germline CDR1 and CDR2: KGHDR and SFDVKD. The CDR3 sequence is 14 residues long. The CDR3 DNA reads TGTGCCACCAGCAGTGACAGGTTGAACACTGAAGCTTTCTTT. The encoded protein is CATSSDRLNTEAFF.

This clone was detected once. The rearrangement links TRBV29-1 to TRBJ1-1; TRBD1 agrees at 8 bases. Trimming at V came to 1 base and at J to 11 bases, leaving 9 bases not matched to a gene. CDR3 size: 13 residues. Germline lookup yields CDR1 SQVTM and CDR2 ANQGSEA. CDR3 in DNA: TGCAGCGTTGAAGTTGACAGGGGTGTAAGCGCTTTCTTT. This sequence encodes CSVEVDRGVSAFF.

The chain links TRBV7-2 to TRBJ1-4; TRBD1 might be the D (6 bases). CDR1 SGHTA and CDR2 FQGNSA come from the germline V gene. The length of the CDR3 is 16 residues. Trimming shortened V by 5 bases and J by 4 bases, and 17 bases separated the two germline ends. This chain's CDR3 is CASSVGQLRRNEKLFF. In nucleotides, the CDR3 is TGTGCCAGCAGCGTGGGACAACTGCGCCGTAATGAAAAACTGTTTTTT.

This clone was seen only a few times. The chain uses TRBV18 and TRBJ2-2, with 10 bases lining up with TRBD2. Germline V gene data show CDR1 as KGHSH and CDR2 as LQKENI. CDR3 size: 15 residues. Trimming took 5 bases from V and 6 from J; bases not matched to a gene: 6. The CDR3 reads CASSGLAEFSGELFF. In DNA form, the CDR3 reads TGTGCCAGCTCAGGACTAGCGGAGTTTTCCGGGGAGCTGTTTTTT.

This sequence joins TRBV6-5 and TRBJ2-1; no clear D. V shed 2 bases and J shed 7 bases, with 12 bases lying between them. From germline, CDR1 is MNHEY and CDR2 SVGAGI. The CDR3 sequence is 14 residues long. CDR3 coding DNA: TGTGCCAGCAGTTACAGGCAGGTTGGGAATGAGCAGTTCTTC. Its protein is CASSYRQVGNEQFF.

This chain links TRBV25-1 with TRBJ2-7; 8 bases are shared with TRBD2. The germline gives CDR1 MGHDK, CDR2 SYGVNS. The J segment lost 4 bases and the V segment lost 0 bases, leaving 5 bases of the junction unmatched. The CDR3 spans 15 residues. CDR3 in amino acids: CASSEYTGGRYEQYF. The CDR3 coding sequence is TGTGCCAGCAGTGAATATACCGGCGGGAGGTACGAGCAGTACTTC.

The chain employs TRBV6-1 and TRBJ1-1; D ambiguous. Germline V gene data show CDR1 as MNHNS and CDR2 as SASEGT. Trimming stripped 6 bases from V and 1 base from J, with 12 bases between. The CDR3 is 14 residues long. CDR3 bases: TGTGCCAGCAGACGTCTTGGAGGGAACACTGAAGCTTTCTTT. The encoded protein is CASRRLGGNTEAFF.

The rearrangement uses TRBV6-5 and TRBJ2-3; D is ambiguous. This CDR3 has 13 amino acids. Deletions cut 2 bases from V and 2 bases from J, with 5 bases between. The V gene's germline CDR1 is MNHEY and CDR2 SVGAGI. The CDR3 coding sequence is TGTGCCAGCAGTTACCCGGTCACAGATACGCAGTATTTT. Translating gives CASSYPVTDTQYF.

The genes are TRBV5-4 and TRBJ2-1, with 10 bases identical to TRBD2. CDR1 and CDR2 from the germline V gene are SGHNT and YYREEE (reference sequence). The J segment lost 10 bases and the V segment lost 0 bases, leaving 13 bases of the junction unmatched. The CDR3 extends over 17 amino acids. CDR3 bases: TGTGCCAGCAGCTTGGCCCAGGGGCTAGCGGGAGCGGGAGAGCAGTTCTTC. Translation: CASSLAQGLAGAGEQFF. The entire variable domain, with the rest obtained from reference TRBV5-4 and TRBJ2-1, is as follows: ETGVTQSPTHLIKTRGQQVTLRCSSQSGHNTVSWYQQALGQGPQFIFQYYREEENGRGNFPPRFSGLQFPNYSSELNVNALELDDSALYLCASSLAQGLAGAGEQFFGPGTRLTVL.

The rearrangement uses TRBV7-2 and TRBJ2-2; TRBD2 matches 12 bases. The CDR3 loop spans 18 amino acids. Looked up from germline, CDR1 is SGHTA and CDR2 is FQGNSA. With 2 bases clipped from V and 3 bases from J, the junction kept 7 bases outside the gene matches. CDR3 sequence reads: CASSLWSSGGAHTGELFF. CDR3 DNA: TGTGCCAGCAGCTTATGGTCTAGCGGGGGGGCGCACACCGGGGAGCTGTTTTTT. Full variable domain (outside the CDR3, taken from reference TRBV7-2 and TRBJ2-2): GAGVSQSPSNKVTEKGKDVELRCDPISGHTALYWYRQSLGQGLEFLIYFQGNSAPDKSGLPSDRFSAERTGGSVSTLTIQRTQQEDSAVYLCASSLWSSGGAHTGELFFGEGSRLTVL.

This chain uses TRBV24-1 with TRBJ2-2; D is perhaps TRBD2 (6 bases). The germline V and J ends were trimmed by 10 bases and 7 bases, with 12 bases remaining between them. This CDR3 has 12 amino acids. CDR1 and CDR2 from the germline V gene are KGHDR and SFDVKD. The chain's CDR3 is CATKRADGELFF. The CDR3 coding sequence is TGTGCCACTAAGCGGGCGGACGGGGAGCTGTTTTTT.

The V call is TRBV4-2, the J call TRBJ1-2; 11 nucleotides align to TRBD1. V was pared by 0 bases and J by 7 bases, with 1 base of the junction left unmatched. The germline V gene encodes CDR1 LGHNA and CDR2 YNFKEQ. This CDR3 comprises 14 residues. CDR3 in DNA: TGTGCCAGCAGCCAAGAGGGACAGGGGGTTGGCTACACCTTC. This codes for CASSQEGQGVGYTF.

The chain is built from TRBV30 and TRBJ2-2, with 16 bases aligning to TRBD2. The junction had 5 bases not matched to a gene; V was cut back by 1 base and J by 3 bases. The CDR3 has 18 amino acids. Looked up from germline, CDR1 is GTSNPN and CDR2 is SVGIG (reference sequence). The CDR3 bases are TGTGCCTGGAGTGGAGGGACTAGCGGGAGGGCGTACACCGGGGAGCTGTTTTTT. Amino acids: CAWSGGTSGRAYTGELFF.